This is a list of T cell receptor beta chains from one sample in a study of blood T cell repertoires in COVID-19. Clones were read by immunoSEQ multiplex PCR, and TCRdb kept only the in-frame ones, dropping some. In the table there are about 54,000 clones, approximately 85% of which are singletons. Sequencing input: peripheral blood. These receptors were taken from a human donor in a cohort sampled during active COVID-19. Each CDR3 is given with its conserved first and last residue. The D gene is left open where the match is weak. Size tells how often a clone was seen (once, few, many) or the class of an expanded clone, and some rows leave it out.

D gene,V gene,J gene,clone size,CDR3 DNA,CDR3 protein
TRBD2,TRBV7-3,TRBJ2-1,NA,TGTGCCAGCAGCCAAGCGGGAGATTCCTACAATGAGCAGTTCTTC,CASSQAGDSYNEQFF
NA,TRBV6-5,TRBJ1-4,NA,TGTGCCAGCAGTCCGGGACGGGGGAGAGAAAAACTGTTTTTT,CASSPGRGREKLFF
NA,TRBV5-1,TRBJ2-7,NA,TGCGCCAGCAGCTTGTCAGGGGTGGCCTACGAGCAGTACTTC,CASSLSGVAYEQYF
TRBD1,TRBV28,TRBJ2-3,NA,TGTGCCAGCAGCCTCGGGACAGGGGACTTTACGCAGTATTTT,CASSLGTGDFTQYF
NA,TRBV5-1,TRBJ2-2,NA,TGCGCCAGCACGAAGCGTACGAACACCGGGGAGCTGTTTTTT,CASTKRTNTGELFF
TRBD2,TRBV10-3,TRBJ2-1,NA,TGTGCCATCAGGACACACGAAGCCGGGAGGGGGACCTACAATGAGCAGTTCTTC,CAIRTHEAGRGTYNEQFF
TRBD1,TRBV18,TRBJ1-1,few,TGTGCCAGCTCACCACAGGGGAACAGGGGTGAAGCTTTCTTT,CASSPQGNRGEAFF
TRBD2,TRBV19,TRBJ2-3,NA,TGTGCCAACAATACTAGCGGGGGTTACACAGATACGCAGTATTTT,CANNTSGGYTDTQYF
TRBD1,TRBV5-1,TRBJ2-7,NA,TGCGCCAGCAGCCCGGACAGGCCCCGCGAGCAGTACTTC,CASSPDRPREQYF
NA,TRBV28,TRBJ1-5,NA,TGTGCCAGCAGTGCCCCCGGGGGGCAGTATCAGCCCCAGCATTTT,CASSAPGGQYQPQHF
TRBD2,TRBV5-1,TRBJ2-7,NA,TGCGCCAGCAGCTTGGGGCTAGCGGGAGGAATCTACGAGCAGTACTTC,CASSLGLAGGIYEQYF
NA,TRBV6-6,TRBJ2-3,NA,TGTGCCAGCAGCTCCCGGGACACAACTAGCACAGATACGCAGTATTTT,CASSSRDTTSTDTQYF
TRBD2,TRBV7-4,TRBJ2-1,NA,TGTGCCAGCAGCCCTGGGACTAGCGGAGTGATAAGGAAGCAGTTCTTC,CASSPGTSGVIRKQFF
TRBD1,TRBV6-5,TRBJ2-7,NA,TGTGCCAGCAGAGGGGGCGTGGGGGAGCAGTACTTC,CASRGGVGEQYF
NA,TRBV20-1,TRBJ2-5,NA,TGCAGCCAGGGGCTCGGGGAGACCCAGTACTTC,CSQGLGETQYF
NA,TRBV6-5,TRBJ2-2,NA,TGTGCCAGCAGAGGGGCCGGCGGGGCCGGGGAGCTGTTTTTT,CASRGAGGAGELFF
NA,TRBV30,TRBJ1-5,NA,TGTGCCTGGAGTGTGCAGGGAAATCAGCCCCAGCATTTT,CAWSVQGNQPQHF
NA,TRBV28,TRBJ2-5,NA,TGTGCCAGCAGGGAGGGTGGAAAAGAGACCCAGTACTTC,CASREGGKETQYF
NA,TRBV28,TRBJ1-5,NA,TGTGCCACCTTATGGTGGGGCAGGGGCAATCAGCCCCAGCATTTT,CATLWWGRGNQPQHF
NA,TRBV6-8,TRBJ1-1,once,TGTGCCAGCAGTTACTCGGGGGGGGGAGAAGCTTTCTTT,CASSYSGGGEAFF
TRBD2,TRBV24-1,TRBJ2-5,NA,TGTGCCACCAGTGATCCGGGGGGGCAGACCGAGACCCAGTACTTC,CATSDPGGQTETQYF
NA,TRBV6-5,TRBJ1-5,NA,TGTGCCAGCAGTTACTCCCGGGTAAGCAATCAGCCCCAGCATTTT,CASSYSRVSNQPQHF
TRBD2,TRBV5-4,TRBJ2-7,few,TGTGCCAGCAGCTACGGGGAGGGCGAGCAGTACTTC,CASSYGEGEQYF
TRBD2,TRBV30,TRBJ2-7,NA,TGTGCCTGGAGGGGACTAGAACCCTACGAGCAGTACTTC,CAWRGLEPYEQYF
NA,TRBV11-2,TRBJ2-5,NA,TGTGCCAGCAGCTTACGAGGAGCTGGGAGTTTGGGGACCCAGTACTTC,CASSLRGAGSLGTQYF
NA,TRBV7-3,TRBJ2-5,NA,TGTGCCAGCAGCTTCACCCCCTCTGCGGAGACCCAGTACTTC,CASSFTPSAETQYF
TRBD2,TRBV7-2,TRBJ2-1,NA,TGTGCCAGCAGCCTCTCGGGAGGTCAGTTCTTC,CASSLSGGQFF
TRBD1,TRBV5-4,TRBJ2-7,NA,TGTGCCAGCAGACCTAGACCGGGACAGGGGATATACGAGCAGTACTTC,CASRPRPGQGIYEQYF
TRBD2,TRBV10-3,TRBJ2-3,NA,TGTGCCATCAGTATGGAAAGCGGGAGTGTCACAGATACGCAGTATTTT,CAISMESGSVTDTQYF
NA,TRBV7-2,TRBJ1-5,few,TGTGCCAGCAGCTTAGGCTCGATGGGCGATCAGCCCCAGCATTTT,CASSLGSMGDQPQHF
NA,TRBV28,TRBJ1-2,few,TGTGCCAGCAGCAGGGTAGGTGGCTACACCTTC,CASSRVGGYTF
NA,TRBV14,TRBJ1-6,NA,TGTGCCAGCAGCCTCGGGGGAGGGGACCTCCACTTT,CASSLGGGDLHF
NA,TRBV14,TRBJ1-1,NA,TGTGCCAGCAGCCAAGTTCCTTTTACAGGCGGTGGTGAAGCTTTCTTT,CASSQVPFTGGGEAFF
NA,TRBV5-1,TRBJ2-3,NA,TGCGCCAGCAGCTTGGGCCCGGGTTCGGATACGCAGTATTTT,CASSLGPGSDTQYF
TRBD1,TRBV6-1,TRBJ1-4,NA,TGTGCCAGCAGTGTACAGGGGGCAACTAATGAAAAACTGTTTTTT,CASSVQGATNEKLFF
TRBD2,TRBV27,TRBJ2-5,NA,TGTGCCAGCAGTCGGGATCAGCGGGAGCGGCGAGAGACCCAGTACTTC,CASSRDQRERRETQYF
TRBD1,TRBV28,TRBJ2-7,NA,TGTGCCAGCACCCCCTTGGGGGGACAGGGGGCTTACGAGCAGTACTTC,CASTPLGGQGAYEQYF
TRBD1,TRBV4-3,TRBJ2-2,NA,TGCGCCAGCAGCCCAAGAGACCACAGGGGCACCGGGGAGCTGTTTTTT,CASSPRDHRGTGELFF
NA,TRBV12-1,TRBJ2-7,NA,TGTGCCAGCAGCTTACAGGGAAAAACCTACGAGCAGTACTTC,CASSLQGKTYEQYF
NA,TRBV24-1,TRBJ2-7,NA,TGTGCCACCAGTGTCGATCACTACCTCCCCGAGCAGTACTTC,CATSVDHYLPEQYF
NA,TRBV28,TRBJ1-1,NA,TGTGCCAGCAGTTTACCCCCGAGCCCTGAAGCTTTCTTT,CASSLPPSPEAFF
NA,TRBV4-2,TRBJ2-2,NA,TGTGCCAGCAGCCAAGAGGGTAGCGGTAACACCGGGGAGCTGTTTTTT,CASSQEGSGNTGELFF
TRBD1,TRBV14,TRBJ1-5,NA,TGTGCCAGCAGCCAATGGACAGGGATGGCCCAGCATTTT,CASSQWTGMAQHF
NA,TRBV12-5,TRBJ1-2,NA,TGTGCTAGTGGTTCTAACTTCATCGGCGGGGACGACTGGAGCGGCTACACCTTC,CASGSNFIGGDDWSGYTF
NA,TRBV12-3/TRBV12-4,TRBJ1-3,NA,TGTGCCAGCAGTTTATGGGCCGGAAACACCATATATTTT,CASSLWAGNTIYF
NA,TRBV5-6,TRBJ2-2,once,TGTGCCAGCAGCTCCTCCGGGACACCTTACACCGGGGAGCTGTTTTTT,CASSSSGTPYTGELFF
TRBD2,TRBV27,TRBJ2-7,NA,TGTGCCAGCAGTTCCCCTCGGACTAGCGGGAGGGGATTCTACGAGCAGTACTTC,CASSSPRTSGRGFYEQYF
NA,TRBV18,TRBJ2-1,once,TGTGCCAGCTCACCCCCTCGGGGTCTGGAAACAACCTACAATGAGCAGTTCTTC,CASSPPRGLETTYNEQFF
NA,TRBV9,TRBJ2-3,NA,TGTGCCAGCAGCTCCTCTCTTAGCACAGATACGCAGTATTTT,CASSSSLSTDTQYF
NA,TRBV9,TRBJ2-1,NA,TGTGCCAGCAGCGCCCGATCCGACAGCATTTACTACAATGAGCAGTTCTTC,CASSARSDSIYYNEQFF
NA,TRBV6-6,TRBJ2-2,NA,TGTGCCAGCAGTTACCGGACTACCAACACCGGGGAGCTGTTTTTT,CASSYRTTNTGELFF
NA,TRBV4-2,TRBJ2-1,NA,TGTGCCAGCAGCCAAGTGGAGACCGCGGCTTCCTCCTACAATGAGCAGTTCTTC,CASSQVETAASSYNEQFF
NA,TRBV27,TRBJ2-3,NA,TGTGCCAGCAGTTTATTGGTAGGCCCAAAGCGGGATACGCAGTATTTT,CASSLLVGPKRDTQYF
TRBD1,TRBV5-1,TRBJ2-3,NA,TGCGCCAGCAGCGGGCAGGGGGCCGCAGATACGCAGTATTTT,CASSGQGAADTQYF
TRBD1,TRBV6-4,TRBJ1-5,NA,TGTGCCAGTATCGGGACAGGGGAGTCGCAGCCCCAGCATTTT,CASIGTGESQPQHF
TRBD2,TRBV7-3,TRBJ2-5,few,TGTGCCAGCAGCCCAACAGGGAGCGGGAGTGGGTCAGAGACCCAGTACTTC,CASSPTGSGSGSETQYF
TRBD1,TRBV28,TRBJ2-6,NA,TGTGCCAGCAGACCGGGACAGAGCTCCTCTGGGGCCAACGTCCTGACTTTC,CASRPGQSSSGANVLTF
TRBD1,TRBV18,TRBJ2-6,NA,TGTGCCAGCTCACAGGGACAGCCGAGCTCTGGGGCCAACGTCCTGACTTTC,CASSQGQPSSGANVLTF
TRBD2,TRBV28,TRBJ2-7,NA,TGTGCCAGCAGTTCGCTTGGGCTAGCGGGATCGAACGAGCAGTACTTC,CASSSLGLAGSNEQYF
TRBD1,TRBV6-5,TRBJ1-2,medium-sized,TGTGCCAGCAGTTTAGACGGGACAGGTTTTGGCTACACCTTC,CASSLDGTGFGYTF